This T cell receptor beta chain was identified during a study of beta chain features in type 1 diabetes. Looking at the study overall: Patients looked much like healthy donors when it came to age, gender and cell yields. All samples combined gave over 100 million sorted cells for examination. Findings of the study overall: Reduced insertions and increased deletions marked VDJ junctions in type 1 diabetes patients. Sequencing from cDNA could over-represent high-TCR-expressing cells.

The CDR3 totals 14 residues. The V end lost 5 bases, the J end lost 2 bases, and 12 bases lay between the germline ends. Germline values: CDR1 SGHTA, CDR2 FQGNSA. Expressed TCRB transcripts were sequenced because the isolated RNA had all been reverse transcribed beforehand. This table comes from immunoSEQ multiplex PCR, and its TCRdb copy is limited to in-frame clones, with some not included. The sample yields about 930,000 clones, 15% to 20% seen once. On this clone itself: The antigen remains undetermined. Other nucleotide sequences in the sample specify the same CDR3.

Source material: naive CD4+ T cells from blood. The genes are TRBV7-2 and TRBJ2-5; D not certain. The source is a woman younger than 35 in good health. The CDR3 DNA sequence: TGTGCCAGCAGCCCCCCGGGCCAACAAGAGACCCAGTACTTC. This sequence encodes CASSPPGQQETQYF.